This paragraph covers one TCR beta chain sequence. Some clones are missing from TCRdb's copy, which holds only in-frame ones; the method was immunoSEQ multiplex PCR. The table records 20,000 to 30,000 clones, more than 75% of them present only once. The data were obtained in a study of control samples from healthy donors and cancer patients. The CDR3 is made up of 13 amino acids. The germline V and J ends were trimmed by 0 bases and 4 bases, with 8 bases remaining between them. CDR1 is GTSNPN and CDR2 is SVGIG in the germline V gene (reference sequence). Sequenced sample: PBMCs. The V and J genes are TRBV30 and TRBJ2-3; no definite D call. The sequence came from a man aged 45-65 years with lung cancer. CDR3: CAWSVSDSDTQYF. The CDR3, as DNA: TGTGCCTGGAGTGTTTCGGATTCAGATACGCAGTATTTT.